These 29 T cell receptor beta chains originate from one sample sequenced in a study of blood T cell repertoires in COVID-19. The assay was immunoSEQ multiplex PCR, and TCRdb's table has in-frame clones only and misses some. This sample has about 290,000 clones, with 89% found just once. Sequencing used peripheral blood. All receptors derive from a woman aged 40 to 55 who had recovered from COVID-19.

The CDR3 nucleotides are TGTGCCAGCAGGAAGGACAGTAGCAATCAGCCCCAGCATTTT. Translating it yields CASRKDSSNQPQHF. The chain joins TRBV28 to TRBJ1-5; TRBD1 is a possible D gene (6 bases). Germline assignment: CDR1 MDHEN and CDR2 SYDVKM. The CDR3 is 14 residues long. With 6 bases removed from V and 0 bases from J, the gap between germline ends came to 9 bases.

The rearrangement joins TRBV30 to TRBJ2-7; 10 bases align to TRBD2. The CDR3 covers 13 residues. V lost 4 bases and J lost 0; bases outside the gene matches: 0. Per the germline V gene, CDR1 is GTSNPN and CDR2 is SVGIG (reference sequence). The DNA of the CDR3 is TGTGCCTGGACTAGCGGGAGCTCCTACGAGCAGTACTTC. This translates into CAWTSGSSYEQYF.

This clone was recorded once. This rearrangement joins TRBV7-9 to TRBJ2-3; 10 positions match TRBD2. This CDR3 has 17 amino acids. Germline V gives CDR1 SEHNR, CDR2 FQNEAQ (reference sequence). With 1 base clipped from V and 1 base from J, the junction kept 5 bases outside the gene matches. CDR3 nucleotide sequence: TGTGCCAGCAGCTTAGGGTATGGGACTAGCGGCACAGATACGCAGTATTTT. Its protein is CASSLGYGTSGTDTQYF.

The V and J genes are TRBV6-4 and TRBJ2-1; D may be TRBD1 (6 bases). The CDR3 runs to 13 residues. The ends were cut back, 9 bases at V and 7 bases at J, with 16 bases in the middle. Germline V gene sequence: CDR1 MRHNA, CDR2 SNTAGT. CDR3 sequence reads: CASSRTVVNEQFF. As DNA, the CDR3 is TGTGCCAGTAGTCGGACAGTGGTGAATGAGCAGTTCTTC.

The rearrangement joins TRBV7-9 to TRBJ2-5; TRBD2 agrees at 8 bases. The V and J ends lost 0 bases and 5 bases, in that order; junction bases with no gene match: 8. Germline V CDR1 and CDR2: SEHNR, FQNEAQ (reference sequence). The CDR3 is 16 amino acids. The chain's CDR3 is CASSLARPSGSETQYF. The CDR3 nucleotides read TGTGCCAGCAGCTTAGCTCGTCCCAGCGGGAGTGAGACCCAGTACTTC.

The chain carries TRBV30 and TRBJ2-1; a possible D gene is TRBD2 (6 bases). The CDR3 contains 13 residues. The germline gives CDR1 GTSNPN, CDR2 SVGIG (reference sequence). Trimming shortened V by 5 bases and J by 6 bases, and 14 bases separated the two germline ends. In nucleotides, the CDR3 is TGTGCCTGGGATACACCCGGGAGCAATGAGCAGTTCTTC. As protein: CAWDTPGSNEQFF.

This clone was found once. The chain recombines TRBV10-1 with TRBJ1-5; D gene uncertain. The germline V gene encodes CDR1 WNHNN and CDR2 SYGVQD (reference sequence). This CDR3 is built from 16 residues. Trimming took off 2 bases at V and 2 bases at J, with 13 bases between the two ends. The CDR3 nucleotides read TGCGCCAGCAGTGAGGGGAGGTCCCGCGGCAATCAGCCCCAGCATTTT. It codes for CASSEGRSRGNQPQHF.

This chain uses TRBV27 with TRBJ1-1, with 7 nucleotides matching TRBD1. The CDR3 has 15 amino acids. V trimming: 6 bases; J trimming: 0 bases; junction bases outside the gene matches: 7. Germline V CDR1 and CDR2: MNHEY, SMNVEV (reference sequence). The CDR3 is CASSRDSFLNTEAFF. CDR3 in DNA: TGTGCCAGCAGCCGGGACAGCTTTTTGAACACTGAAGCTTTCTTT.

The chain's CDR3 is CAWTPFAGNTEAFF. Written as DNA, the CDR3 is TGTGCCTGGACCCCCTTCGCGGGTAACACTGAAGCTTTCTTT. This chain joins TRBV30 and TRBJ1-1; the D is unclear. Germline CDR1 reads GTSNPN; CDR2 reads SVGIG (reference sequence). This CDR3 has 14 amino acids. The V gene lost 4 bases and the J gene lost 2 bases, with 14 bases spanning the gap.

The V gene is TRBV4-2, the J gene TRBJ2-1; 7 nucleotides line up with TRBD2. Trimming removed 4 bases from V and 4 bases from J; junction bases left unmatched: 7. The CDR3 is 15 amino acids. CDR1 is LGHNA, CDR2 YNFKEQ, per germline. The CDR3 reads CASSPGTTRYNEQFF. As DNA, the CDR3 is TGTGCCAGCAGCCCCGGGACTACCAGATACAATGAGCAGTTCTTC.

This clone was counted a single time. Germline is not matched at one junction end, which may reflect a read error. The J gene is TRBJ2-7, the V gene TRBV3-1 (or the pseudogene TRBV3-2), with TRBD2 matching 7 bases. Germline CDR1 is LGHDT and CDR2 is YNNKEL (reference sequence). The CDR3 extends over 13 amino acids. The CDR3 loop is CASSQAPGGILRF. CDR3 sequence (DNA): TGTGCCAGCAGCCAAGCCCCGGGGGGTATCCTGCGCTTC.

The rearrangement uses TRBV19 and TRBJ1-1; D might be TRBD1 (5 bases). The length of the CDR3 is 15 residues. CDR1 is LNHDA, CDR2 SQIVND, per germline (reference sequence). V was shortened by 0 bases and J by 1 base, with 9 bases between the two germline ends. The CDR3 region is CASSIDGQENTEAFF. CDR3 nucleotides: TGTGCCAGTAGTATAGATGGACAAGAGAACACTGAAGCTTTCTTT.

This clone was observed a single time. CDR3 sequence (DNA): TGTGCCAGCAGACGACAGGTGGGGGGGCAAGAGACCCAGTACTTC. Translation: CASRRQVGGQETQYF. The V call is TRBV27, the J call TRBJ2-5; TRBD2 is a possible D gene (7 bases). There are 15 residues in the CDR3. Germline lookup yields CDR1 MNHEY and CDR2 SMNVEV (reference sequence). Deletions cut 6 bases from V and 2 bases from J, with 16 bases between.

The V call is TRBV27, the J call TRBJ2-2; 9 bases line up with TRBD1. Trimming cost V 6 bases and J 3 bases; bases outside gene matches: 17. Germline lookup yields CDR1 MNHEY and CDR2 SMNVEV (reference sequence). There are 19 residues in the CDR3. CDR3: CASRSYRGQGGSHTGELFF. In nucleotides, the CDR3 is TGTGCCAGCAGATCCTACAGGGGGCAGGGGGGGAGTCACACCGGGGAGCTGTTTTTT.

This rearrangement joins TRBV9 to TRBJ2-3; 8 bases are a match to TRBD1. Trimming took 3 bases from V and 0 from J; bases not matched to a gene: 3. The CDR3 totals 15 residues. Per the germline V gene, CDR1 is SGDLS and CDR2 is YYNGEE. Here the CDR3 DNA reads TGTGCCAGCAGCGCCCACAGGGGGAGCACAGATACGCAGTATTTT. Amino acids: CASSAHRGSTDTQYF.

This chain connects TRBV18 to TRBJ2-6; weak D call: TRBD1 (5 bases). Trimming cost V 4 bases and J 2 bases, with 6 bases left between them. The CDR3 has 14 residues. Per germline, CDR1 KGHSH and CDR2 LQKENI. CDR3 nucleotide sequence: TGTGCCAGCTCACAGGGGACTGGGGCCAACGTCCTGACTTTC. Protein sequence: CASSQGTGANVLTF. Combining the CDR3 with reference TRBV18 and TRBJ2-6 gives the whole variable domain NAGVMQNPRHLVRRRGQEARLRCSPMKGHSHVYWYRQLPEEGLKFMVYLQKENIIDESGMPKERFSAEFPKEGPSILRIQQVVRGDSAAYFCASSQGTGANVLTFGAGSRLTVL.

The chain has TRBV7-9 and TRBJ2-1; D unclear. Trimming shortened V by 2 bases and J by 3 bases, and 5 bases separated the two germline ends. The CDR3 loop spans 13 amino acids. Germline V lookup: CDR1 SEHNR, CDR2 FQNEAQ (reference sequence). The CDR3 DNA sequence: TGTGCCAGCAGCTTATTCAGCTACAATGAGCAGTTCTTC. It yields the protein CASSLFSYNEQFF.

The rearrangement links TRBV5-8 to TRBJ2-7; tentatively, D is TRBD2 (5 bases). The CDR3 extends over 13 amino acids. Germline assignment: CDR1 SGHTS and CDR2 YDEGEE. Trimming left V 6 bases short and J 7 bases short, with 17 bases between. CDR3 coding DNA: TGTGCCAGCATCTCGGGGATCGAGAGGGAGCAGTACTTC. Protein sequence: CASISGIEREQYF.

The V gene is TRBV7-2, the J gene TRBJ1-6; D is unresolved. The germline V gene has CDR1 SGHTA and CDR2 FQGNSA. V was clipped by 3 bases and J by 7 bases, with 7 bases between them. This CDR3 has 13 residues. CDR3 protein: CASSFRTNSPLHF. CDR3 in DNA: TGTGCCAGCAGCTTCAGAACCAATTCACCCCTCCACTTT.

This clone has at least ten counts. The chain couples TRBV28 to TRBJ2-7, with D unclear. There are 12 residues in the CDR3. From germline, CDR1 is MDHEN and CDR2 SYDVKM. V lost 4 bases and J 6 bases, leaving 10 bases between the germline ends. CDR3 region: CASSSVVSEQYF. For the CDR3, the DNA is TGTGCCAGCAGTTCCGTTGTCTCCGAGCAGTACTTC.

V and J are TRBV3-1 (or the pseudogene TRBV3-2) and TRBJ2-5; 12 nucleotides line up with TRBD1. V was pared by 0 bases and J by 5 bases, with 7 bases of the junction left unmatched. The germline V gene has CDR1 LGHDT and CDR2 YNNKEL (reference sequence). The CDR3 consists of 17 residues. CDR3 nucleotide sequence: TGTGCCAGCAGCCAAGATCCTGGGACAGGGGGCGCGGAGACCCAGTACTTC. Protein product: CASSQDPGTGGAETQYF.

Only one count was recorded for this clone. The rearrangement joins TRBV10-1 to TRBJ2-7; 11 positions match TRBD1. Looked up from germline, CDR1 is WNHNN and CDR2 is SYGVQD (reference sequence). V was pared by 2 bases and J by 2 bases, with 2 bases of the junction left unmatched. This CDR3 spans 15 amino acids. Here the CDR3 reads CASSEGDRGAYEQYF. DNA for the CDR3: TGCGCCAGCAGTGAGGGGGACAGGGGGGCCTACGAGCAGTACTTC.

The chain couples TRBV7-2 to TRBJ1-2; TRBD1 aligns across 10 bases. Germline CDR1 SGHTA, CDR2 FQGNSA. The J segment lost 2 bases and the V segment lost 3 bases, leaving 3 bases of the junction unmatched. The length of the CDR3 is 15 residues. In DNA, the CDR3 is TGTGCCAGCAGCTTTGGGGGACAGGGGAACTATGGCTACACCTTC. Its translation: CASSFGGQGNYGYTF.

The chain recombines TRBV28 with TRBJ1-4; 7 positions agree with TRBD1. V lost 1 base to trimming and J lost 6 bases; unmatched junction nucleotides: 8. CDR1 MDHEN and CDR2 SYDVKM come from the germline V gene. CDR3 length: 16 amino acids. CDR3 coding DNA: TGTGCCAGCAGTTTATATCAGGGGGAGATGGATGAAAAACTGTTTTTT. It specifies CASSLYQGEMDEKLFF.

This clone was recorded a few times. The V gene is TRBV30, the J gene TRBJ1-1; tentatively, D is TRBD1 (5 bases). V dropped 4 bases and J dropped 7 bases, with 13 bases sitting between them. The CDR3 spans 12 residues. Germline V gene sequence: CDR1 GTSNPN, CDR2 SVGIG (reference sequence). The chain's CDR3 is CAWMTQDNEAFF. CDR3 nucleotide sequence: TGTGCCTGGATGACTCAGGACAATGAAGCTTTCTTT.

The rearrangement joins TRBV29-1 to TRBJ2-1, with D perhaps TRBD2 (5 bases). The CDR3 runs to 16 residues. In germline, CDR1 is SQVTM, CDR2 ANQGSEA. Trimming took 1 base from V and 0 from J, leaving 13 bases between them. DNA for the CDR3: TGCAGCGTTGAAGGGCTAGCCGCCACCTCCTACAATGAGCAGTTCTTC. This sequence encodes CSVEGLAATSYNEQFF.

A remark on this clone: Mismatch with germline at one junction end may stem from a read error. The chain recombines TRBV4-1 with TRBJ2-3; 9 positions match TRBD1. This CDR3 contains 20 residues. Germline V gene data show CDR1 as MGHRA and CDR2 as YSYEKL. CDR3: CASSQTDRGYSMGYTDTQYF. CDR3 nucleotide sequence: TGCGCCAGTAGCCAGACGGACAGGGGTTATAGCATGGGGTACACAGATACGCAGTATTTT.

This chain uses TRBV10-3 with TRBJ2-2; 9 bases are a match to TRBD1. The CDR3 consists of 16 residues. V dropped 4 bases and J dropped 7; count of bases not matched to a gene: 10. Looked up from germline, CDR1 is ENHRY and CDR2 is SYGVKD. The CDR3 is CAISGGTGGGGGELFF. Here the CDR3 DNA reads TGTGCCATCAGTGGGGGCACAGGGGGCGGAGGCGGGGAGCTGTTTTTT.

The chain employs TRBV7-2 and TRBJ2-3, with 11 bases identical to TRBD2. Germline assignment: CDR1 SGHTA and CDR2 FQGNSA. V was pared by 3 bases and J by 2 bases, with 4 bases of the junction left unmatched. The CDR3 runs 16 residues. The CDR3 nucleotides read TGTGCCAGCAGCTTCGGGACTAGCGGCTACACAGATACGCAGTATTTT. Its protein is CASSFGTSGYTDTQYF.